These 10 T cell receptor beta chains were all obtained from the same sample, sequenced in a study of blood T cell repertoires in COVID-19. Here immunoSEQ multiplex PCR was the method, and the copy in TCRdb shows in-frame clones only, minus some. The repertoire holds some 50,000 clones, with 82% as singletons. The sequencing input was peripheral blood. Every receptor here comes from an elderly woman with acute or convalescent COVID-19.

The chain carries TRBV7-8 and TRBJ2-7, with a possible D match to TRBD2 (8 bases). Trimming removed 2 bases at V and 3 bases at J, with 20 bases between. Germline CDR1 SGHVS, CDR2 FQNEAQ. CDR3 length equals 17 residues. The chain's CDR3 is CASSLPGGAGADYEQYF. CDR3 nucleotides: TGTGCCAGCAGCTTACCAGGGGGAGCGGGAGCGGACTACGAGCAGTACTTC.

The chain carries TRBV6-6 and TRBJ2-1, with 9 bases identical to TRBD1. J was trimmed by 1 base and V by 8 bases; bases with no gene match: 6. Germline CDR1 is MNHNY and CDR2 is SVGAGI (reference sequence). The CDR3 is 15 residues long. The CDR3 loop reads CASVAGQGSYNEQFF. As DNA, the CDR3 is TGTGCCAGCGTTGCGGGACAGGGATCCTACAATGAGCAGTTCTTC.

The chain is built from TRBV19 and TRBJ1-2, with TRBD1 identical over 7 bases. This CDR3 spans 13 amino acids. CDR1 is LNHDA and CDR2 is SQIVND in the germline V gene (reference sequence). With 6 bases clipped from V and 3 bases from J, the junction kept 4 bases outside the gene matches. The CDR3 nucleotides are TGTGCCAGTAGCCCGACAGGGTACTATGGCTACACCTTC. This codes for CASSPTGYYGYTF.

The gene calls are TRBV19 and TRBJ1-5; D unclear. The CDR3 has 16 residues. Between the trimmed V and J ends, which lost 7 bases and 2 bases, there was a span of 18 bases. Germline V gene sequence: CDR1 LNHDA, CDR2 SQIVND (reference sequence). The CDR3 region has the DNA TGTGCCAGTACCACCAGAGGAGGGTGGGGCAATCAGCCCCAGCATTTT. Translation: CASTTRGGWGNQPQHF.

This clone was seen once. This chain links TRBV4-2 with TRBJ2-7, with D possibly TRBD2 on 6 matching bases. The CDR3 is 16 amino acids. V lost 0 bases and J lost 5, with 17 bases in between. Per the germline V gene, CDR1 is LGHNA and CDR2 is YNFKEQ. The CDR3 protein is CASSQEGRGVRNEQYF. For the CDR3, the DNA is TGTGCCAGCAGCCAAGAAGGGCGGGGTGTAAGGAACGAGCAGTACTTC.

CDR3 sequence: CASSHDPRPYGYTF. The CDR3 DNA reads as TGTGCCAGCAGCCACGATCCGAGGCCTTATGGCTACACCTTC. J is TRBJ1-2 and V is TRBV14; no reliable D call. The CDR3 extends over 14 amino acids. Trimming removed 3 bases at V and 5 bases at J, with 13 bases between. CDR1 SGHDN and CDR2 FVKESK come from the germline V gene.

This clone was counted only a few times. CDR3 region: CASSRTSGIAGELFF. The DNA of the CDR3 is TGTGCCAGCAGCCGGACTAGCGGCATTGCCGGGGAGCTGTTTTTT. V gene TRBV11-3 combines with J gene TRBJ2-2; 10 positions match TRBD2. V lost 5 bases, J lost 6 bases, and 6 bases stayed unmatched. Germline-derived CDR1 and CDR2 are SGHNT and YENEEA. There are 15 residues in the CDR3.

To note about this clone: An end of the junction does not agree with germline; a read error may underlie this. The J gene is TRBJ1-3, the V gene TRBV7-6; 7 bases are a match to TRBD1. Germline V gene lookup returns CDR1 SGHVS and CDR2 FNYEAQ. The CDR3 length is 15 residues. The CDR3 protein is CASSANRGSVNTIYF. The CDR3 DNA reads TGTGCCAGCAGCGCAAACAGGGGATCTGTAAACACCATATATTTT.

The chain recombines TRBV2 with TRBJ1-1, with D unresolved. V shed 11 bases and J shed 0 bases, with 13 bases lying between them. Germline values: CDR1 SNHLY, CDR2 FYNNEI. This CDR3 has 13 amino acids. The CDR3 DNA is TGTGCCTCGGGGATCACCATGAACACTGAAGCTTTCTTT. Amino acid sequence: CASGITMNTEAFF. Supplemented by reference TRBV2 and TRBJ1-1, the full variable domain reads EPEVTQTPSHQVTQMGQEVILRCVPISNHLYFYWYRQILGQKVEFLVSFYNNEISEKSEIFDDQFSVERPDGSNFTLKIRSTKLEDSAMYFCASGITMNTEAFFGQGTRLTVV.

This chain uses TRBV5-1 with TRBJ1-1; weak D call: TRBD1 (6 bases). Germline V lookup: CDR1 SGHRS, CDR2 YFSETQ. Trimming pared 2 bases from V and 6 bases from J, leaving 11 bases between. The CDR3 consists of 13 residues. CDR3 sequence: CASSLAGVSEAFF. The CDR3 bases are TGCGCCAGCAGCTTAGCAGGGGTCTCTGAAGCTTTCTTT.